This T cell receptor beta chain was identified during a study of blood T cell repertoires in COVID-19. Study details: COVID-19 samples collected from the United States, Italy and Spain covered acute and convalescent phases. From T cells, B-cell-depleted T cells, or PBMCs came the material, which was cDNA or gDNA.

Cohorts were determined from participant-reported clinical history. Per the original methods: Reference gene primer amplification gave nucleated cell count estimates. Clones were sequenced by immunoSEQ multiplex PCR, and TCRdb holds only the in-frame ones, with some missing. V, J and clone size are those of that table, while D and trimming were read from the DNA. Here the sample spans 350,000 to 500,000 clones, around nine tenths being singletons. Trimming took 3 bases from V and 6 from J; bases not matched to a gene: 6. The CDR3 is 15 residues long. Germline lookup yields CDR1 LNHDA and CDR2 SQIVND (reference sequence).

Input material: PBMCs or T cells enriched from blood (not recorded which). The rearrangement uses TRBV19 and TRBJ2-7; 12 bases align to TRBD2. The source is a woman under 30 who had been exposed to COVID-19. CDR3 nucleotide sequence: TGTGCCAGTAGTATTAAGACTAGCGGGAGACTCGAGCAGTACTTC. Translation gives CASSIKTSGRLEQYF.